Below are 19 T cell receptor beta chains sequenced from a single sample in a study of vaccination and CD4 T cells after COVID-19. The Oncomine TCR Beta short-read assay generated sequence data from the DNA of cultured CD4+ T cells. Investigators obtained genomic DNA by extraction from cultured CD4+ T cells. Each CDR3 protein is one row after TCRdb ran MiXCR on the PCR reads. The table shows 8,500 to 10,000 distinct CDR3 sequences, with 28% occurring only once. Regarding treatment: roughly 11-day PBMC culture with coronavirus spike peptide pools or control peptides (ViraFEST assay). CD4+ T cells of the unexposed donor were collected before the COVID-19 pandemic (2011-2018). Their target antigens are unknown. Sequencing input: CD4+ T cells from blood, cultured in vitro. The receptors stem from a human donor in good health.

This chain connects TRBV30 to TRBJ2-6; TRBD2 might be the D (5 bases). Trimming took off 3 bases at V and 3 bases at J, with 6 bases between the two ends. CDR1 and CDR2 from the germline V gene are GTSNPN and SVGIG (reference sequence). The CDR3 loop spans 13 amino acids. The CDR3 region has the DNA TGTGCCTGGAGGACTAATGGGGCCAACGTCCTGACTTTC. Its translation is CAWRTNGANVLTF.

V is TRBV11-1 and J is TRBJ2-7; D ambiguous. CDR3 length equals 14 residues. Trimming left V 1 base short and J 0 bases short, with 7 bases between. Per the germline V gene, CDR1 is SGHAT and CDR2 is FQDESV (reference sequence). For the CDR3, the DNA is TGTGCCAGCAGCTTAGACGGAAACTCCTACGAGCAGTACTTC. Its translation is CASSLDGNSYEQYF.

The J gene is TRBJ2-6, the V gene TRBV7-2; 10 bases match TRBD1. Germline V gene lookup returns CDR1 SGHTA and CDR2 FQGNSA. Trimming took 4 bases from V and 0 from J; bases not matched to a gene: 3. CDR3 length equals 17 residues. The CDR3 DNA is TGTGCCAGCAGCTCGACAGGGGGCGGCTCTGGGGCCAACGTCCTGACTTTC. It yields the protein CASSSTGGGSGANVLTF.

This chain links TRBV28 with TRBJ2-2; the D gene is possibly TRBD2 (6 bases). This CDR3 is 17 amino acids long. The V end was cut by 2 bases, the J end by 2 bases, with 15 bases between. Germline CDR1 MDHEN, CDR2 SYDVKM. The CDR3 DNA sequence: TGTGCCAGCAGTTTAGGATCGGGACTGAGAAACACCGGGGAGCTGTTTTTT. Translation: CASSLGSGLRNTGELFF.

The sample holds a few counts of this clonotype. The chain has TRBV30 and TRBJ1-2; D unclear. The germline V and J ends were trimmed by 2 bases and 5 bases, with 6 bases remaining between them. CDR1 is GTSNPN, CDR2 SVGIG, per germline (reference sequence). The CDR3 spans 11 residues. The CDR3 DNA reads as TGTGCCTGGAGTTATAAGTATGGCTACACCTTC. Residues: CAWSYKYGYTF. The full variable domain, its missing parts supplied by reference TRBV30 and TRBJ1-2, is SQTIHQWPATLVQPVGSPLSLECTVEGTSNPNLYWYRQAAGRGLQLLFYSVGIGQISSEVPQNLSASRPQDRQFILSSKKLLLSDSGFYLCAWSYKYGYTFGSGTRLTVV.

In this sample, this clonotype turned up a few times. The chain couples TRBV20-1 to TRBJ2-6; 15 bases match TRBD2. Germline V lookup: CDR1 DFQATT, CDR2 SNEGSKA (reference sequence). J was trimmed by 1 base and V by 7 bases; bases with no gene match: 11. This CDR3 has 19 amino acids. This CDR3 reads CSVQQGLAGGGSGANVLTF. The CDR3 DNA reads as TGCAGTGTCCAACAGGGACTAGCGGGAGGCGGGTCTGGGGCCAACGTCCTGACTTTC.

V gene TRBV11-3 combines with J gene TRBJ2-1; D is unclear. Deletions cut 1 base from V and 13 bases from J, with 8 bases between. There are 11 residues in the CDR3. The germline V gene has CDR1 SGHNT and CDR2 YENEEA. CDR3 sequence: CASSLGGEQFF. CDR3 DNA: TGTGCCAGCAGCTTAGGGGGTGAACAGTTCTTC. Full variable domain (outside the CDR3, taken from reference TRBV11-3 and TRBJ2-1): EAGVVQSPRYKIIEKKQPVAFWCNPISGHNTLYWYLQNLGQGPELLIRYENEEAVDDSQLPKDRFSAERLKGVDSTLKIQPAELGDSAVYLCASSLGGEQFFGPGTRLTVL.

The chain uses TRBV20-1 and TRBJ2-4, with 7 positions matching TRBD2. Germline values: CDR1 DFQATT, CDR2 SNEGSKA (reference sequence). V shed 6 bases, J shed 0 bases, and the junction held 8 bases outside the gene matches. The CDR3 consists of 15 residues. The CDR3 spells CSAKGASGAKNIQYF. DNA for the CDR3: TGCAGTGCCAAAGGGGCTAGCGGAGCCAAAAACATTCAGTACTTC.

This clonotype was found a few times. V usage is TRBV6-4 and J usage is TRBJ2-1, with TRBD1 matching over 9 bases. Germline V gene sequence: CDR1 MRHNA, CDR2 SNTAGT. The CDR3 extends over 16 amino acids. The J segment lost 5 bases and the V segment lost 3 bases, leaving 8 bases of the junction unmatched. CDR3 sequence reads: CASSEIAGQGNNEQFF. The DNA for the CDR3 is TGTGCCAGCAGTGAAATCGCGGGACAGGGTAACAATGAGCAGTTCTTC.

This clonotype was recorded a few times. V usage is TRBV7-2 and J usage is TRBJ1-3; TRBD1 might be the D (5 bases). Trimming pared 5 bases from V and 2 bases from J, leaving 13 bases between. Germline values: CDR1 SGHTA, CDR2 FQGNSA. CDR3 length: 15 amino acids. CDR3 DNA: TGTGCCAGCAGCCCTCAGGCAGGGACTGGAAACACCATATATTTT. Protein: CASSPQAGTGNTIYF.

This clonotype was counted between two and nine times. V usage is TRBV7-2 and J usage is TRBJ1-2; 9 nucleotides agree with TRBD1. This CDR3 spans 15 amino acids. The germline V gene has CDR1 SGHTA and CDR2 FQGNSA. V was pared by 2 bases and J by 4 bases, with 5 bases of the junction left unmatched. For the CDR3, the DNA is TGTGCCAGCAGCTTAACGACAGGGGGTACCTATGGCTACACCTTC. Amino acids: CASSLTTGGTYGYTF.

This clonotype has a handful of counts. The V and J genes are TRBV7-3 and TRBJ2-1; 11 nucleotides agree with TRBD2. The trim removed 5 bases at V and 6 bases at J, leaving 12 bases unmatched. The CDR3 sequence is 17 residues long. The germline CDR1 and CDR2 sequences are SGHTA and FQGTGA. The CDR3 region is CASSTIPLAGGINEQFF. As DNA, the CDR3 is TGTGCCAGCAGCACCATTCCCCTAGCGGGAGGTATCAATGAGCAGTTCTTC.

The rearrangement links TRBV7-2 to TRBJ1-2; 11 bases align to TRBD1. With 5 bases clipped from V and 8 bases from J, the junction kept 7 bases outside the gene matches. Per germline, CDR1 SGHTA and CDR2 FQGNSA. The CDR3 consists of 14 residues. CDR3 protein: CASSQGQGAMGYTF. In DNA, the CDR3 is TGTGCCAGCAGCCAAGGACAGGGGGCAATGGGCTACACCTTC.

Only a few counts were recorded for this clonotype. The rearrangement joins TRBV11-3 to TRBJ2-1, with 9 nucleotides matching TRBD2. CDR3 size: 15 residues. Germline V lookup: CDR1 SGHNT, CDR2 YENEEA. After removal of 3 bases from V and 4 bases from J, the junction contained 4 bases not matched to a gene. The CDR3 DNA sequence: TGTGCCAGCAGCTTGGCGGGAGGGCTTTACAATGAGCAGTTCTTC. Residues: CASSLAGGLYNEQFF.

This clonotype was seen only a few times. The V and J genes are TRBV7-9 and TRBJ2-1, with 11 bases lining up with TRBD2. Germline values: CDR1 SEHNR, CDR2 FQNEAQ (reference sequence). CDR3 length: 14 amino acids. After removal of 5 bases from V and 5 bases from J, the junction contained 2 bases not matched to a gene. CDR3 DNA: TGTGCCAGCAGCCTGACTAGCGGGGACAATGAGCAGTTCTTC. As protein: CASSLTSGDNEQFF.

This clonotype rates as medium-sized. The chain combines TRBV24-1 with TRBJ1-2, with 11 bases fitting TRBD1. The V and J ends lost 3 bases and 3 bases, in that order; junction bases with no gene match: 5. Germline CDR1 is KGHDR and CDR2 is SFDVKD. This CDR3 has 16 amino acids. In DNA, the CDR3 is TGTGCCACCAGTGATCGAGGACAGGGGGCCCACTATGGCTACACCTTC. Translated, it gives CATSDRGQGAHYGYTF.

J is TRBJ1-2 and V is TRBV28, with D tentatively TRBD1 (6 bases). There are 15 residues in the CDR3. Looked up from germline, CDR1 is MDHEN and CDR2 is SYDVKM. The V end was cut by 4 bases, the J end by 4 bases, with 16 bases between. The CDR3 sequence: CASSSTTDRIYGYTF. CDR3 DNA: TGTGCCAGCAGTTCAACTACGGACAGAATCTATGGCTACACCTTC.

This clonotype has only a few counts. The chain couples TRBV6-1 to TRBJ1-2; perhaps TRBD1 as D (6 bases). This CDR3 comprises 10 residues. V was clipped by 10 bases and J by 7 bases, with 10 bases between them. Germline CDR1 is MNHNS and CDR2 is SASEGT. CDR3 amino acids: CATHRAGYTF. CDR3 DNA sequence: TGTGCCACCCACAGGGCTGGCTACACCTTC.

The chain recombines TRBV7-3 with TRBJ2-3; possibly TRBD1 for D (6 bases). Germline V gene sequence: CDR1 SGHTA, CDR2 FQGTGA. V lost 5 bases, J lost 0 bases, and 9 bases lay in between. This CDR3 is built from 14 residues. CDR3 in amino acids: CASSEQGSTDTQYF. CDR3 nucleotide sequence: TGTGCCAGCAGCGAACAGGGTAGCACAGATACGCAGTATTTT.